This TCR beta chain was identified during a study of glioma-infiltrating T cells. TCR alpha and beta CDR3 regions were amplified from RNA using iRepertoire nested multiplex PCR. TCRdb called the multiplex PCR reads again in MiXCR, with one record for every CDR3 protein. The repertoire has roughly 16,000 distinct CDR3 sequences, roughly 60% of them found once; the top ten carry 42%. Sequencing used glioma tissue, nonneoplastic brain tissue, or PBMCs (not recorded which). This clonotype originated in a human donor with low-grade glioma or glioblastoma, undergoing nonglioma brain surgery, or in good health (not recorded which).

This chain's CDR3 is CASSRRTEEAFF. DNA for the CDR3: TGTGCCAGCAGTAGGCGGACGGAGGAAGCTTTCTTT. V gene TRBV6-1 combines with J gene TRBJ1-1; D not resolved. V lost 5 bases and J 8 bases, leaving 12 bases between the germline ends. Germline V CDR1 and CDR2: MNHNS, SASEGT. The CDR3 is 12 amino acids.